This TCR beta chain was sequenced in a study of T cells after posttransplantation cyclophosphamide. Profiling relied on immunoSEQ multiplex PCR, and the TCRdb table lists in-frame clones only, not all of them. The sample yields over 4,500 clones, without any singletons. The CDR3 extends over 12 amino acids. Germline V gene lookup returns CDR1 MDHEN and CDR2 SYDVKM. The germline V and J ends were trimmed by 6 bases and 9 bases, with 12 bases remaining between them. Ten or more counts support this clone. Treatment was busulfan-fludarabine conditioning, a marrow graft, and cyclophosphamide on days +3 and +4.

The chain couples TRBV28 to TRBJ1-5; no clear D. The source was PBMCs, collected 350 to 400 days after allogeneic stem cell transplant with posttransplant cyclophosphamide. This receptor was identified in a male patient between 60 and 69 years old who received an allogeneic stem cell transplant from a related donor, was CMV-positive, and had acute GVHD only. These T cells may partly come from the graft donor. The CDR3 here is CASSWEVPPQHF. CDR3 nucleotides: TGTGCCAGCAGCTGGGAGGTTCCGCCCCAGCATTTT.